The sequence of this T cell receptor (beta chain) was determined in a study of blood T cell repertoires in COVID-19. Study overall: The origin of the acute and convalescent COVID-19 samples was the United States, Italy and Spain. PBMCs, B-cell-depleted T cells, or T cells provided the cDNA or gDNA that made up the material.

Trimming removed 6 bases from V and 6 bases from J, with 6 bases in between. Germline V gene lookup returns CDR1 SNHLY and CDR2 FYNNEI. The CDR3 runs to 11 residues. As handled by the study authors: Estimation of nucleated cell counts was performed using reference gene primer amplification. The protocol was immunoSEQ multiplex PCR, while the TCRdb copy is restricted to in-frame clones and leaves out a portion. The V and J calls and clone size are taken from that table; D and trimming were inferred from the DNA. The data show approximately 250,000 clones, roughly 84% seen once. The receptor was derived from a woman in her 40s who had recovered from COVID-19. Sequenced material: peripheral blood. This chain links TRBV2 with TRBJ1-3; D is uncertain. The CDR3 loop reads CASSTLNTIYF. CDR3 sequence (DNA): TGTGCCAGCAGCACTCTAAACACCATATATTTT.